This T cell receptor beta chain was profiled in a study of patients and donors after allogeneic stem cell transplantation. MiXCR, applied by TCRdb to the RT-PCR reads, yields one record per CDR3 protein. The sample yields some 31,000 distinct CDR3 sequences, more than 35% seen once. The CDR3 consists of 15 residues. Trimming pared 0 bases from V and 8 bases from J, leaving 16 bases between. CDR1 SEHNR and CDR2 FQNEAQ come from the germline V gene (reference sequence). This clonotype occurred a few times. This receptor was identified in a human donor who was either an allogeneic HSCT recipient or a stem cell or donor lymphocyte infusion donor (not recorded which). It is not recorded whose cells these are; they may come from a transplant donor. Sequencing was performed on blood, either unsorted or a sorted T cell fraction (not recorded which). The chain recombines TRBV7-9 with TRBJ1-2; D is undetermined. The CDR3 sequence: CASSLAGESPGGYTF. CDR3 bases: TGTGCCAGCAGCTTAGCTGGGGAAAGCCCGGGAGGCTACACCTTC.